This is a list of T cell receptor beta chains from one sample in a study of immune evolution from preneoplasia to lung adenocarcinoma. TCRdb's copy holds only in-frame clones and misses some; the assay was immunoSEQ multiplex PCR. The table has over 6,500 clones, about 79% seen once. The sample was FFPE invasive lung adenocarcinoma tissue. These receptors came from a person aged 50-70 years with lung adenocarcinoma. Both conserved end residues are trimmed from each CDR3. Each record gives: D gene, V gene, J gene, clone size, CDR3 protein. A D gene is named only where the DNA matches it firmly. The size entry is marked missing in some rows and otherwise reads once, few, many or a size class.

.	TRBV9	TRBJ2-1	.	ASSVGGLPYNEQF
.	TRBV5-1	TRBJ1-4	.	ASSLDPQTRDIGEKLF
.	TRBV6-1	TRBJ2-7	.	ASRGTKTYEQY
.	TRBV9	TRBJ2-7	.	ASSVEGSYEQY
TRBD1	TRBV6-6	TRBJ2-7	.	ASALDRVGNEQY
.	TRBV29-1	TRBJ1-1	.	SAYNDYYTEAF
.	TRBV5-1	TRBJ1-1	.	ASSLVRDITEAF
.	TRBV5-4	TRBJ2-1	.	ASSPGGLAEYNEQF
.	TRBV29-1	TRBJ2-3	.	SVEEGLARSILDTQY
.	TRBV7-9	TRBJ2-7	once	ASSLGGPTDYEQY
.	TRBV5-6	TRBJ2-5	.	ASAKGETQY
.	TRBV13	TRBJ2-1	.	ASSSTAFEQF
.	TRBV12-5	TRBJ2-1	.	ASGGPSSSYNEQF
.	TRBV6-5	TRBJ2-3	.	ASSYRAGGTDTQY
TRBD2	TRBV7-9	TRBJ2-1	.	ASSLRGVSYNEQF
.	TRBV18	TRBJ2-6	.	ASSPGSGANVLT
.	TRBV23-1	TRBJ1-2	.	ASSQYPELFVYGYT
.	TRBV7-8	TRBJ1-4	.	ASSLVLGAGEKLF
.	TRBV6-1	TRBJ1-1	.	ASLYGTEAF
.	TRBV19	TRBJ1-1	.	TSRPINKGENTEAF
.	TRBV10-2	TRBJ1-3	.	ASTPRTDSGNTIY
.	TRBV5-6	TRBJ2-7	.	ASSLVTGGAYEQY
.	TRBV30	TRBJ1-1	.	AWSGQPNTEAF
.	TRBV19	TRBJ1-5	.	ASSAQGPQPQH
.	TRBV2	TRBJ2-5	.	ASSGGTGGGSRETQY
TRBD1	TRBV5-4	TRBJ2-7	once	ASSHGTGAYEQY
.	TRBV2	TRBJ2-6	.	ASRVHRAGANVLT
.	TRBV29-1	TRBJ1-1	.	SVEAKGRTPLNTEAF
.	TRBV7-2	TRBJ1-2	once	ASSPDVYGYT